The entry below gives a single T cell receptor beta chain sequence along with its context. Which antigen it targets is not known. Qualities for individual bases were not recorded, and no much larger clone is one base off. TCRbeta CDR3 regions were amplified from genomic DNA using the immunoSEQ Assay, a bias-controlled multiplex PCR. The published analysis was carried out like this. The number of nucleated cells in each sample was estimated by amplification of reference gene primers within the assay. To quantify the absolute abundance of each unique TCRbeta CDR3 rearrangement, sequence reads were collapsed and filtered. For each sample, productive Simpson clonality was calculated by taking the square root of Simpson's diversity index across productive rearrangements. TCRdb re-hosts the immuneACCESS table, in-frame sequences only. Its copies lack some clones; in the studies checked, an unresolved V gene accounts for under half of them, and the cause for the rest is not known. Clone size and the V and J calls come from that table; the DNA yielded D and trimming. This sample is represented by 200,000 to 300,000 clones; 82% of them were singletons. Jointly, the top ten make up around 12% of the sample.

The sample is drawn from a study of blood T cell repertoires in COVID-19 (dated by TCRdb to 2020 to 2022). Regarding the complete study: The collaborator samples originated in the United States, Italy and Spain and spanned the acute and convalescent phases of COVID-19. The repertoires were released in a freely available public database intended as a resource for research on the immune response to SARS-CoV-2. Subjects who had been exposed to COVID-19, were actively infected with it, or had recovered from it provided the deeply sampled blood TCRbeta repertoires that made up the dataset. Samples were obtained from the ongoing ImmuneRACE study (first 160 participants) and from about 1,300 subjects provided by 6 global collaborators. Nearly every sample came with metadata listing a de-identified subject ID, COVID-19 status, age in years and sex. The prospective study material was composed of cDNA or gDNA derived from T cells, B-cell-depleted T cells, or PBMCs. Where available, HLA class I and class II types were taken from metadata supplied by the sample provider and were not determined by assay-based typing. The paper as a whole reports these results and caveats: The amount of clinical and demographic metadata varied by source and participant and was provided uncurated.

The CDR1 and CDR2 encoded by the germline V gene (reference sequence) are SEHNR and FQNEAQ. V is shortened by 8 bases, J by 7 bases, and the region joining them spans 11 bases. The CDR3 sequence holds 11 residues, the cysteine and phenylalanine included. The entry retains the CDR3 DNA only, 33 bases that are in frame from base 1. The collaborating institutions used their own protocols to collect whole blood in K2EDTA tubes. Collaborator samples were shipped for TCRbeta analysis as frozen whole blood, isolated PBMCs, or DNA extracted from either sample type. The TCR originated in a woman aged 60-75 years with active or convalescent COVID-19. The sequence joins TRBV7-9 to TRBJ1-2; the D gene assignment is ambiguous. The sequenced sample was peripheral blood. The CDR3 region has the sequence CASSLPGGYTF. The DNA sequence is given as TGTGCCAGCTCACTCCCGGGTGGCTACACCTTC. The full variable domain, with segments outside the CDR3 supplied by the reference TRBV7-9 and TRBJ1-2 proteins, appears as DTGVSQNPRHKITKRGQNVTFRCDPISEHNRLYWYRQTLGQGPEFLTYFQNEAQLEKSRLLSDRFSAERPKGSFSTLEIQRTEQGDSAMYLCASSLPGGYTFGSGTRLTVV.